The 21 T cell receptor beta chains in this list originate from one sample, sequenced in a study of CD8+ T cells in alopecia areata (dated by TCRdb to 2017 to 2018). The method behind the library was the immunoSEQ multiplex PCR assay. RNA was extracted from all samples and reverse transcribed into cDNA, which served as template for TCR sequencing. The clones in this table, taken by TCRdb from immuneACCESS, are in-frame only. Not every clone is retained; where verified, under half of the shortfall comes from an unresolved V gene, and the cause of the rest is unknown. The sample table contains about 270,000 clones; only one count was recorded for about 62% of them. Of the sample, about 0.93% is held by the ten largest clones. The treatment or condition label of this sample denotes: oral pan-JAK inhibitor, 5-10 mg twice daily. The specimen comprised CD4+ T cells sorted from blood, sampled at approximately week 51, from a patient treated with tofacitinib. The receptors here all came from a human donor with alopecia areata.

This clone has only a few counts. CDR3 nucleotide sequence: TGTGCCTGGAGTGAGGACAGCTCCTACAATGAGCAGTTCTTC. Its translation: CAWSEDSSYNEQFF. The chain employs TRBV30 and TRBJ2-1; maybe TRBD1 (6 bases). The CDR3 has 14 residues. V dropped 1 base and J dropped 0 bases, with 7 bases sitting between them. CDR1 is GTSNPN and CDR2 is SVGIG in the germline V gene (reference sequence).

This clone occurred a few times. The V and J genes are TRBV4-1 and TRBJ2-1; D is undetermined. The CDR3 has 13 residues. CDR1 is MGHRA and CDR2 is YSYEKL in the germline V gene. V lost 1 base and J 4 bases, leaving 5 bases between the germline ends. The CDR3 region has the DNA TGCGCCAGCAGCCAAGGTCCGTACAATGAGCAGTTCTTC. Residues: CASSQGPYNEQFF.

The chain is built from TRBV2 and TRBJ2-5; the match to TRBD1 covers 12 bases. V lost 6 bases to trimming and J lost 5 bases; unmatched junction nucleotides: 7. Germline values: CDR1 SNHLY, CDR2 FYNNEI. The CDR3 is 15 amino acids. CDR3 in DNA: TGTGCCAGCAGCCCGGGACAGGGGGCGAGGGAGACCCAGTACTTC. This encodes CASSPGQGARETQYF.

As regards this clone: A read error may produce the germline difference seen at one junction end. The chain recombines TRBV7-7 with TRBJ2-5, with D possibly TRBD2 on 5 matching bases. The germline V gene has CDR1 SSHAT and CDR2 FNYEAQ (reference sequence). This CDR3 comprises 13 residues. The CDR3 protein is CASSGIRGETQYF. CDR3 bases: TGTGCTAGCAGTGGGATACGGGGAGAGACCCAGTACTTC.

This clone was seen more than once but under ten times. The chain links TRBV2 to TRBJ1-6; TRBD1 is a possible D gene (6 bases). Trimming cost V 2 bases and J 13 bases, with 18 bases left between them. The CDR3 is 15 residues long. CDR1 and CDR2 from the germline V gene are SNHLY and FYNNEI. The CDR3 DNA reads TGTGCCAGCAGTGAAAGGGGCGGTGCCACAGGGCCCCTCCACTTT. Protein: CASSERGGATGPLHF.

The V gene is TRBV4-1, the J gene TRBJ2-7, with D perhaps TRBD1 (6 bases). The V end lost 3 bases, the J end lost 1 base, and 19 bases lay between the germline ends. Germline lookup yields CDR1 MGHRA and CDR2 YSYEKL. This CDR3 is 17 amino acids long. CDR3: CASSQNHYHRDSYEQYF. CDR3 coding DNA: TGCGCCAGCAGCCAGAATCATTATCACAGGGATTCCTACGAGCAGTACTTC.

This clone was seen a few times. V and J are TRBV15 and TRBJ1-4; the D is unclear. V was clipped by 0 bases and J by 14 bases, with 13 bases between them. The CDR3 spans 13 residues. Germline V gene data show CDR1 as LNHNV and CDR2 as YYDKDF (reference sequence). The chain's CDR3 is CATSRDLAGGLFF. DNA for the CDR3: TGTGCCACCAGCAGAGATTTGGCAGGAGGGCTGTTTTTT.

This clone was counted a single time. This chain connects TRBV6-6 to TRBJ1-1; D is ambiguous. The CDR3 totals 11 residues. The V end was cut by 6 bases, the J end by 4 bases, with 6 bases between. Per germline, CDR1 MNHNY and CDR2 SVGAGI (reference sequence). The CDR3, as DNA: TGTGCCAGCAGCAAGCGCACTGAAGCTTTCTTT. It codes for CASSKRTEAFF.

In this sample, this clone turned up a few times. This chain joins TRBV6-5 and TRBJ2-3; a weak D match, TRBD2 (5 bases). V lost 7 bases and J 4 bases, leaving 18 bases between the germline ends. The CDR3 covers 15 residues. Germline V gene data show CDR1 as MNHEY and CDR2 as SVGAGI. This chain's CDR3 is CASKPSRTWADTQYF. In DNA, the CDR3 is TGTGCCAGCAAACCCTCCAGGACTTGGGCAGATACGCAGTATTTT.

J is TRBJ1-5 and V is TRBV30; D call uncertain. This CDR3 spans 13 amino acids. V lost 1 base to trimming and J lost 8 bases, with 12 bases between them. Germline loops: CDR1 GTSNPN, CDR2 SVGIG (reference sequence). The CDR3 nucleotides are TGTGCCTGGAGTGGAAGGAGTCAGGAGCCCCAGCATTTT. It specifies CAWSGRSQEPQHF.

The table lists this clone with a few counts. CDR3 in amino acids: CSVDSTNYGYTF. CDR3 sequence (DNA): TGCAGCGTTGATAGTACCAACTATGGCTACACCTTC. This chain uses TRBV29-1 with TRBJ1-2; D uncertain. CDR3 length: 12 amino acids. CDR1 SQVTM and CDR2 ANQGSEA come from the germline V gene. V lost 3 bases, J lost 2 bases, and 7 bases lay in between.

The chain couples TRBV7-9 to TRBJ2-3; 9 nucleotides line up with TRBD1. Looked up from germline, CDR1 is SEHNR and CDR2 is FQNEAQ (reference sequence). The CDR3 runs to 19 residues. V lost 1 base, J lost 0 bases, and 11 bases stayed unmatched. The CDR3 region has the DNA TGTGCCAGCAGCTTAGTCTTCGTTCGGGACAGGGTGAGCACAGATACGCAGTATTTT. Translation gives CASSLVFVRDRVSTDTQYF.

This clone was seen a few times. The chain carries TRBV15 and TRBJ2-5; D might be TRBD1 (5 bases). The V and J ends lost 1 base and 3 bases respectively, with 6 bases between them. This CDR3 has 13 amino acids. CDR1 is LNHNV and CDR2 is YYDKDF in the germline V gene (reference sequence). CDR3 region: CATSRGREETQYF. The CDR3 DNA follows: TGTGCCACCAGCAGAGGCAGGGAAGAGACCCAGTACTTC.

The rearrangement joins TRBV7-2 to TRBJ1-1; D gene ambiguous. This CDR3 is 14 amino acids long. Between the trimmed V and J ends, which lost 4 bases and 2 bases, there was a span of 11 bases. The V gene's germline CDR1 is SGHTA and CDR2 FQGNSA. CDR3 sequence reads: CASSSAWGNTEAFF. Here the CDR3 DNA reads TGTGCCAGCAGCTCAGCGTGGGGTAACACTGAAGCTTTCTTT.

The chain joins TRBV30 to TRBJ1-1, with D perhaps matching TRBD1 (6 bases). Germline V gene lookup returns CDR1 GTSNPN and CDR2 SVGIG (reference sequence). V lost 0 bases and J 5 bases, leaving 13 bases between the germline ends. This CDR3 spans 14 amino acids. This chain's CDR3 is CAWSVGLRGTEAFF. Written as DNA, the CDR3 is TGTGCCTGGAGTGTAGGTTTAAGGGGGACTGAAGCTTTCTTT.

This clone was found a few times. The CDR3 here is CASISIGDTQYF. The CDR3 region has the DNA TGTGCCAGCATCTCGATTGGGGATACGCAGTATTTT. This chain joins TRBV5-6 and TRBJ2-3; D call uncertain. The germline gives CDR1 SGHDT, CDR2 YYEEEE. Trimming removed 6 bases from V and 6 bases from J, with 11 bases in between. CDR3 size: 12 residues.

V gene TRBV5-1 combines with J gene TRBJ2-2, with D possibly being TRBD2 (5 bases). Per the germline V gene, CDR1 is SGHRS and CDR2 is YFSETQ. The V and J ends lost 2 bases and 2 bases respectively, with 10 bases between them. The length of the CDR3 is 15 residues. CDR3 bases: TGCGCCAGCAGCTTTCCCCGGGAAAACACCGGGGAGCTGTTTTTT. The encoded protein is CASSFPRENTGELFF.

This clone was seen many times. The chain is built from TRBV25-1 and TRBJ1-5; the D gene is possibly TRBD1 (5 bases). CDR3 size: 15 residues. The V end lost 5 bases, the J end lost 2 bases, and 13 bases lay between the germline ends. CDR1 is MGHDK and CDR2 is SYGVNS in the germline V gene. This CDR3 reads CASSPGGLGNQPQHF. CDR3 nucleotide sequence: TGTGCCAGCAGTCCCGGGGGGTTGGGCAATCAGCCCCAGCATTTT.

On this clone: One end of the junction is discordant with germline, which a read error may explain. The same CDR3 is also encoded by other DNA sequences in this sample. The V call is TRBV2, the J call TRBJ2-7, with 7 bases lining up with TRBD1. Per the germline V gene, CDR1 is SNHLY and CDR2 is FYNNEI. The CDR3 loop spans 14 amino acids. The CDR3 DNA sequence: TGTGCCAGCAGAGAAGGGACAGTCTCCTACGAGCAGTACTTC. Protein sequence: CASREGTVSYEQYF.

The J gene is TRBJ1-1, the V gene TRBV2; possible D gene TRBD1, 5 bases. CDR1 and CDR2 (germline): SNHLY, FYNNEI. The CDR3 has 12 residues. V dropped 6 bases and J dropped 7 bases, with 12 bases sitting between them. The CDR3, as DNA: TGTGCCAGCAGCCCCATTAGGGGTGAAGCTTTCTTT. Amino acids: CASSPIRGEAFF.

The chain joins TRBV6-1 to TRBJ1-5, with a weak D call TRBD1 (6 bases). V dropped 4 bases and J dropped 3 bases, with 10 bases sitting between them. In germline, CDR1 is MNHNS, CDR2 SASEGT. The CDR3 is 14 residues long. The DNA of the CDR3 is TGTGCCAGCAGTGCCCGGGACATCAATCAGCCCCAGCATTTT. It specifies CASSARDINQPQHF.